This T cell receptor (beta chain) was obtained from a study of shared clonotypes between healthy human individuals. Study results and limitations: What rarefaction showed was incomplete sorted-subset sequencing despite large depth.

Sequencing used immunoSEQ multiplex PCR; TCRdb keeps in-frame clones, though not all of them. The profile shows 2 million to 3 million clones, over 85% of them singletons. Turning to this clone: As yet, its antigen is unknown.

The length of the CDR3 is 14 residues. Germline lookup yields CDR1 SGHNT and CDR2 YYREEE (reference sequence). The V segment lost 1 base and the J segment 4 bases; nucleotides outside the gene matches: 3. Input material: naive CD4+ T cells from PBMCs. Subset indicated: CD45RA+ positively selected. This chain uses TRBV5-4 with TRBJ2-5, with 8 nucleotides matching TRBD2. The receptor's source is a man younger than 35 in good health. Some clones in this sample may be carry-over from other donors' samples. As DNA, the CDR3 is TGTGCCAGCAGCTTGTCGGGAGGGAGAGAGACCCAGTACTTC. This sequence encodes CASSLSGGRETQYF.